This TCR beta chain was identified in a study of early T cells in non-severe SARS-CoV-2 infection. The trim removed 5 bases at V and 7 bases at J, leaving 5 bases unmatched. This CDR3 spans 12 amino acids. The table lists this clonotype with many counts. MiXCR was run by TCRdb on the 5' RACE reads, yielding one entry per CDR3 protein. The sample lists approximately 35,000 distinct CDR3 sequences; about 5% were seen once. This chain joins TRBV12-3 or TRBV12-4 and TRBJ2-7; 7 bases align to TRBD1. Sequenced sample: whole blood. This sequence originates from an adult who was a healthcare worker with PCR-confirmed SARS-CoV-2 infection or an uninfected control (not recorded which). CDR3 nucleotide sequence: TGTGCCAGCAGTCCCCAGGGGGTAGAGCAGTACTTC. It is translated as CASSPQGVEQYF.